This T cell receptor (beta chain) comes out of a study of human T cells and chemical hapten exposure. Study-wide context: TCR yields per sample varied mostly from small pooled library volume differences. Whole-study results and caveats: Once DPC sensitization occurred, TCRs above 1 in 1000 frequency showed no change.

Per the original data handling: Individual samples carried between about 20,000 and 700,000 TCRs, with some 100,000 as the median. TCRdb used MiXCR to reprocess the 5' RACE reads, holding one entry per CDR3 protein. V and J calls and clone size were set by TCRdb, not the authors. Altogether 120,000 to 150,000 distinct CDR3 sequences are present, 4.1% being singletons, with the ten largest covering 1.3% to 1.5%. RNA extraction used unfractionated whole blood as the source of total RNA. Ten or more counts support this clonotype. The target antigen is unknown. The receptor was derived from a female donor in good health.

The CDR3 loop is CASRQGGGISYNSPLHF. In DNA form, the CDR3 reads TGTGCCAGCCGGCAAGGGGGGGGCATCTCCTATAATTCACCCCTCCACTTT. V is TRBV6-5 and J is TRBJ1-6; possible D gene TRBD1, 6 bases. The germline V gene encodes CDR1 MNHEY and CDR2 SVGAGI. The CDR3 is 17 residues long. Trimming pared 8 bases from V and 0 bases from J, leaving 17 bases between.